The 30 T cell receptor beta chains below come from one sample, sequenced in a study of shared clonotypes between healthy human individuals. As defined, naive CD8 cells were CD45RO-negative and positively selected for CCR7, with terminally differentiated effector memory CD45RA+ cells excluded. Measured with immunoSEQ multiplex PCR; TCRdb has only the in-frame clones, and not every one. The sample gives roughly 2.1 million clones, approximately 94% of which show up once; under 2% is in the top ten. The sequencing sample was made of naive CD8+ T cells from PBMCs. The receptors originated from a man younger than 35 in good health. Some clones in this sample may be carry-over from other donors' samples.

The chain recombines TRBV15 with TRBJ1-1, with 7 bases matching TRBD1. V was clipped by 5 bases and J by 2 bases; unmatched bases: 2. The CDR3 is 13 amino acids. Germline V gene sequence: CDR1 LNHNV, CDR2 YYDKDF (reference sequence). CDR3 protein: CATSWTGNTEAFF. CDR3 DNA sequence: TGTGCCACCAGCTGGACAGGAAACACTGAAGCTTTCTTT. The full variable domain, in which reference TRBV15 and TRBJ1-1 provide the parts outside the CDR3, is DAMVIQNPRYQVTQFGKPVTLSCSQTLNHNVMYWYQQKSSQAPKLLFHYYDKDFNNEADTPDNFQSRRPNTSFCFLDIRSPGLGDTAMYLCATSWTGNTEAFFGQGTRLTVV.

The chain employs TRBV9 and TRBJ2-1, with 9 bases that match TRBD2. V lost 2 bases to trimming and J lost 5 bases; unmatched junction nucleotides: 5. The CDR3 extends over 15 amino acids. Germline lookup yields CDR1 SGDLS and CDR2 YYNGEE. The DNA for the CDR3 is TGTGCCAGCAGCGTTTCTAGCGGGATAAACAATGAGCAGTTCTTC. This encodes CASSVSSGINNEQFF.

The V call is TRBV13, the J call TRBJ2-3, with TRBD2 matching 9 bases. Germline loops: CDR1 PRHDT, CDR2 FYEKMQ (reference sequence). The ends lost 4 bases at V and 5 bases at J; junction bases unmatched: 7. CDR3 length: 15 residues. CDR3 DNA: TGTGCCAGCAGCTACATAGCGGGAGTGGAAGATACGCAGTATTTT. Amino acid sequence: CASSYIAGVEDTQYF.

The chain recombines TRBV28 with TRBJ1-1; 7 positions agree with TRBD1. The CDR3 length is 13 residues. Germline V gene data show CDR1 as MDHEN and CDR2 as SYDVKM. The V segment lost 6 bases and the J segment 5 bases; nucleotides outside the gene matches: 6. CDR3 protein: CASRGFRGTEAFF. The CDR3 nucleotides are TGTGCCAGCAGGGGTTTCAGGGGGACTGAAGCTTTCTTT.

V gene TRBV7-9 combines with J gene TRBJ1-2, with D uncertain. CDR1 is SEHNR, CDR2 FQNEAQ, per germline (reference sequence). Deletions cut 5 bases from V and 4 bases from J, with 17 bases between. This CDR3 contains 15 residues. Written as DNA, the CDR3 is TGTGCCAGCAGCCAATCGCGGGAGTACGCCTATGGCTACACCTTC. It specifies CASSQSREYAYGYTF.

This sequence joins TRBV30 and TRBJ2-1; 10 positions agree with TRBD2. Germline loops: CDR1 GTSNPN, CDR2 SVGIG (reference sequence). The CDR3 runs 17 residues. J was trimmed by 6 bases and V by 0 bases; bases with no gene match: 11. The CDR3 protein is CAWSVLAGVGLGNEQFF. The CDR3 DNA reads as TGTGCCTGGAGTGTCCTAGCGGGAGTAGGGCTGGGCAATGAGCAGTTCTTC.

The V and J genes are TRBV6-5 and TRBJ2-7, with D possibly matching TRBD2 (5 bases). This CDR3 spans 13 amino acids. Trimming left V 6 bases short and J 0 bases short, with 9 bases between. Germline CDR1 MNHEY, CDR2 SVGAGI. The CDR3 is CASSPGSSYEQYF. CDR3 nucleotide sequence: TGTGCCAGCAGCCCGGGGAGCTCCTACGAGCAGTACTTC.

This clone came up once. This rearrangement joins TRBV4-1 to TRBJ2-1, with TRBD2 matching 9 bases. Germline CDR1 MGHRA, CDR2 YSYEKL. Germline trimming cut 5 bases from V and 1 base from J; bases unmatched to any gene: 6. This CDR3 has 16 amino acids. The DNA of the CDR3 is TGCGCCAGCAGCGTCCGACTAGCGGATTCCTACAATGAGCAGTTCTTC. This translates into CASSVRLADSYNEQFF.

This chain links TRBV27 with TRBJ2-1, with D possibly being TRBD2 (6 bases). V was trimmed by 6 bases and J by 0 bases, leaving 24 bases between them. Germline V gene sequence: CDR1 MNHEY, CDR2 SMNVEV (reference sequence). The CDR3 contains 19 residues. CDR3 in amino acids: CASRGLGVGRESSYNEQFF. The CDR3 DNA follows: TGTGCCAGCAGGGGATTAGGAGTGGGCCGGGAGAGCTCCTACAATGAGCAGTTCTTC.

The gene calls are TRBV19 and TRBJ1-5; D remains ambiguous. This CDR3 is 16 amino acids long. Between the trimmed V and J ends, which lost 1 base and 6 bases, there was a span of 16 bases. Looked up from germline, CDR1 is LNHDA and CDR2 is SQIVND (reference sequence). CDR3: CASSIGTGRWGQPQHF. The CDR3 nucleotides read TGTGCCAGTAGTATAGGGACTGGACGGTGGGGTCAGCCCCAGCATTTT.

As DNA, the CDR3 is TGTGCCAGCAGTTTATCCTGGGAGAATCAGCCCCAGCATTTT. Translation: CASSLSWENQPQHF. The chain couples TRBV27 to TRBJ1-5; the D is unclear. This CDR3 region has 14 residues. The germline CDR1 and CDR2 sequences are MNHEY and SMNVEV (reference sequence). Trimming pared 0 bases from V and 4 bases from J, leaving 7 bases between.

The rearrangement uses TRBV5-1 and TRBJ1-2; D remains unclear. Germline V CDR1 and CDR2: SGHRS, YFSETQ. This CDR3 region has 17 residues. V gave up 6 bases and J gave up 1 base, with 22 bases separating them. The CDR3 DNA reads as TGCGCCAGCAAATCGAAGCCGGGTCAGATTGATAACTATGGCTACACCTTC. Residues: CASKSKPGQIDNYGYTF.

There are a few counts of this clone. This chain connects TRBV19 to TRBJ1-5, with D perhaps TRBD1 (5 bases). The CDR3 is 14 amino acids. Trimming took off 7 bases at V and 4 bases at J, with 14 bases between the two ends. Per germline, CDR1 LNHDA and CDR2 SQIVND (reference sequence). The CDR3 reads CASTVGVWNQPQHF. The DNA of the CDR3 is TGTGCCAGTACCGTGGGGGTCTGGAATCAGCCCCAGCATTTT. The full variable domain, in which reference TRBV19 and TRBJ1-5 provide the parts outside the CDR3, is DGGITQSPKYLFRKEGQNVTLSCEQNLNHDAMYWYRQDPGQGLRLIYYSQIVNDFQKGDIAEGYSVSREKKESFPLTVTSAQKNPTAFYLCASTVGVWNQPQHFGDGTRLSIL.

This clone was seen only once. The chain links TRBV5-6 to TRBJ1-4, with a tentative D call TRBD1 (5 bases). Trimming removed 4 bases from V and 4 bases from J, with 11 bases in between. This CDR3 spans 14 amino acids. The germline gives CDR1 SGHDT, CDR2 YYEEEE. The CDR3 here is CASSPGTLNEKLFF. The CDR3, as DNA: TGTGCCAGCAGCCCCGGGACTCTTAATGAAAAACTGTTTTTT.

The V gene is TRBV28, the J gene TRBJ1-5; 7 positions agree with TRBD1. CDR3 length equals 15 residues. The ends lost 4 bases at V and 6 bases at J; junction bases unmatched: 9. Germline-derived CDR1 and CDR2 are MDHEN and SYDVKM. CDR3 residues: CASSSGDREGQPQHF. The CDR3 DNA sequence: TGTGCCAGCAGTTCCGGAGACAGGGAAGGTCAGCCCCAGCATTTT.

V gene TRBV27 combines with J gene TRBJ2-2, with 7 bases identical to TRBD2. Looked up from germline, CDR1 is MNHEY and CDR2 is SMNVEV (reference sequence). Germline trimming cut 1 base from V and 0 bases from J; bases unmatched to any gene: 2. This CDR3 region has 16 residues. Here the CDR3 DNA reads TGTGCCAGCAGTTTATGGGCGGGAGCGAACACCGGGGAGCTGTTTTTT. As protein: CASSLWAGANTGELFF.

The chain is built from TRBV7-6 and TRBJ2-5; 9 bases are shared with TRBD2. Germline V gene sequence: CDR1 SGHVS, CDR2 FNYEAQ. Trimming took 0 bases from V and 4 from J; bases not matched to a gene: 6. This CDR3 has 16 amino acids. CDR3 coding DNA: TGTGCCAGCAGCTTAGCCCGGCTAGCGGGAAGAGAGACCCAGTACTTC. Its protein product is CASSLARLAGRETQYF. Filled out from reference TRBV7-6 and TRBJ2-5, the complete variable domain reads GAGVSQSPRYKVTKRGQDVALRCDPISGHVSLYWYRQALGQGPEFLTYFNYEAQQDKSGLPNDRFSAERPEGSISTLTIQRTEQRDSAMYRCASSLARLAGRETQYFGPGTRLLVL.

The genes are TRBV14 and TRBJ2-1; 11 bases map to TRBD1. Unmatched junction bases numbered 7, after V lost 4 bases and J lost 8 bases. The germline V gene has CDR1 SGHDN and CDR2 FVKESK. The CDR3 contains 15 residues. CDR3 coding DNA: TGTGCCAGCAGCCTCCGGACAGGGGGCGCCCATGAGCAGTTCTTC. Translating it yields CASSLRTGGAHEQFF.

The V call is TRBV19, the J call TRBJ2-1, with D unresolved. Germline V gives CDR1 LNHDA, CDR2 SQIVND (reference sequence). This CDR3 is 15 amino acids long. V shed 2 bases and J shed 8 bases, with 16 bases lying between them. CDR3 sequence reads: CASSIRNGNEDEQFF. Here the CDR3 DNA reads TGTGCCAGTAGTATAAGGAACGGAAATGAAGATGAGCAGTTCTTC.

The rearrangement joins TRBV11-2 to TRBJ2-3; D might be TRBD1 (5 bases). The V gene's germline CDR1 is SGHAT and CDR2 FQNNGV. This CDR3 spans 15 amino acids. The V end lost 3 bases, the J end lost 0 bases, and 10 bases lay between the germline ends. DNA for the CDR3: TGTGCCAGCAGCTTTTCCGACAGAAGCACAGATACGCAGTATTTT. Amino acid sequence: CASSFSDRSTDTQYF.

The rearrangement links TRBV4-2 to TRBJ2-3; either TRBD1 or TRBD2 may fit D (5 bases each). The germline gives CDR1 LGHNA, CDR2 YNFKEQ. The CDR3 sequence is 16 residues long. V lost 5 bases, J lost 2 bases, and 17 bases lay in between. CDR3 loop: CASSLIGTGTTDTQYF. The CDR3 bases are TGTGCCAGCAGCTTGATCGGGACGGGGACCACAGATACGCAGTATTTT.

This chain uses TRBV29-1 with TRBJ1-4; 7 bases agree with TRBD1. This CDR3 is built from 12 residues. CDR1 and CDR2 (germline): SQVTM, ANQGSEA. The trim removed 5 bases at V and 6 bases at J, leaving 3 bases unmatched. The CDR3 protein is CSVLGTDEKLFF. CDR3 coding DNA: TGCAGCGTTCTTGGGACAGATGAAAAACTGTTTTTT.

The V and J genes are TRBV10-3 and TRBJ2-1, with 8 positions matching TRBD2. Germline lookup yields CDR1 ENHRY and CDR2 SYGVKD. J was trimmed by 4 bases and V by 0 bases; bases with no gene match: 5. The CDR3 loop spans 16 amino acids. The CDR3 loop reads CAISESGTSKYNEQFF. The DNA for the CDR3 is TGTGCCATCAGTGAGTCTGGGACTAGTAAGTACAATGAGCAGTTCTTC.

This sequence joins TRBV14 and TRBJ2-3; D is possibly TRBD1 or TRBD2 (5 bases each). This CDR3 is 17 amino acids long. Germline CDR1 is SGHDN and CDR2 is FVKESK. The V gene lost 5 bases and the J gene lost 7 bases, with 25 bases spanning the gap. The CDR3 region is CASSSAGSLGGLNTQYF. The CDR3 DNA sequence: TGTGCCAGCAGCTCGGCAGGCAGCCTTGGGGGTCTGAATACGCAGTATTTT.

The rearrangement links TRBV2 to TRBJ2-1, with D maybe TRBD1 (6 bases). Germline CDR1 and CDR2: SNHLY and FYNNEI. The CDR3 spans 15 residues. V was shortened by 6 bases and J by 4 bases, with 16 bases between the two germline ends. The CDR3 DNA reads as TGTGCCAGCAGGGAGGACCCCGGACAGTACAATGAGCAGTTCTTC. This sequence encodes CASREDPGQYNEQFF.

This sequence joins TRBV7-6 and TRBJ2-3, with 8 bases lining up with TRBD2. Germline lookup yields CDR1 SGHVS and CDR2 FNYEAQ. After removal of 6 bases from V and 2 bases from J, the junction contained 7 bases not matched to a gene. CDR3 length: 15 amino acids. The CDR3 DNA follows: TGTGCCAGCAGTTGGATAGCGGGGAACACAGATACGCAGTATTTT. Protein sequence: CASSWIAGNTDTQYF.

This chain links TRBV9 with TRBJ2-6; maybe TRBD2 (5 bases). Germline CDR1 and CDR2: SGDLS and YYNGEE. V gave up 4 bases and J gave up 0 bases, with 20 bases separating them. The CDR3 runs 19 residues. CDR3 protein: CASSPFGGKSISGANVLTF. As DNA, the CDR3 is TGTGCCAGCAGCCCTTTCGGAGGAAAAAGCATCTCTGGGGCCAACGTCCTGACTTTC.

The rearrangement joins TRBV5-1 to TRBJ1-2, with D possibly being TRBD1 (6 bases). Trimming stripped 4 bases from V and 6 bases from J, with 16 bases between. The CDR3 is 14 amino acids. Germline-derived CDR1 and CDR2 are SGHRS and YFSETQ. CDR3 nucleotide sequence: TGCGCCAGCAGCCTGGAAGGGGGTAGCCATGGCTACACCTTC. Translated: CASSLEGGSHGYTF.

The sample holds one count of this clone. This chain uses TRBV29-1 with TRBJ2-1; D call uncertain. The CDR3 has 16 amino acids. The V end was cut by 6 bases, the J end by 0 bases, with 18 bases between. Germline V gene data show CDR1 as SQVTM and CDR2 as ANQGSEA. CDR3 protein: CSVPPLMTDSYNEQFF. In DNA form, the CDR3 reads TGCAGCGTGCCCCCGCTCATGACGGACTCCTACAATGAGCAGTTCTTC.

A single count supports this clone. The chain couples TRBV19 to TRBJ2-1; 8 positions agree with TRBD1. After removal of 3 bases from V and 5 bases from J, the junction contained 9 bases not matched to a gene. Germline CDR1 and CDR2: LNHDA and SQIVND (reference sequence). The length of the CDR3 is 16 residues. The CDR3 nucleotides read TGTGCCAGTAGTATTTGGAGGACAGGGTCGAACAATGAGCAGTTCTTC. Its protein product is CASSIWRTGSNNEQFF.